This T cell receptor (beta chain) came from a study of tumor and adjacent non-tumor tissue in lung cancer. At the level of the study: Samples averaged about 4.3 million productive TCRbeta reads each.

This clonotype turned up a few times. Its target is not known. The study's findings and limits: Normal lung showed higher cumulative top 100 clone frequency than tumor.

J was trimmed by 7 bases and V by 3 bases; bases with no gene match: 13. Germline CDR1 MGHRA, CDR2 YSYEKL. The CDR3 consists of 19 residues. A modified ARM-PCR protocol with three rounds of nested PCR amplified TCRbeta. MiXCR was run by TCRdb on the multiplex PCR reads, yielding one entry per CDR3 protein. Of over 40,000 distinct CDR3 sequences listed, 60% to 70% are singletons. This sample's RNA came from whole unsorted tissue. This non-tumor lung sample came from over 3 cm beyond the tumor edge. The rearrangement joins TRBV4-1 to TRBJ2-1; TRBD2 matches 15 bases. Sequenced material: distant non-tumor lung tissue. The receptor's source is a woman in her thirties or forties with non-small cell lung cancer. This chain's CDR3 is CASSHQGLAGGPLRNEQFF. The CDR3 DNA follows: TGCGCCAGCAGCCATCAGGGACTAGCGGGGGGCCCTTTGCGGAATGAGCAGTTCTTC.